A few counts support the clone carrying this TCR beta chain. What it binds is not known. The sample belongs to a study of identical twins. Study-level results: Out-of-frame alpha sequences that twins shared showed excess low generation probability.

TCRdb redid the calling of the 5' RACE reads with MiXCR, one entry per CDR3 protein. The sample holds under 800,000 distinct CDR3 sequences, 20% to 25% seen once. These same records also appear under a second study, on T cells expressing NK-cell markers. That work contributes: These clonotypes additionally ranked first within the CD3+CD56-NKG2C+ fraction of a handful of donors.

The sequence derives from a woman under 30 in good health. Sample: PBMCs.

The CDR3 here is CASSPSGNSNEQFF. The CDR3 DNA sequence: TGTGCCAGCAGCCCAAGCGGGAACTCCAATGAGCAGTTCTTC. V usage is TRBV7-6 and J usage is TRBJ2-1; 7 nucleotides match TRBD2. Germline V gene sequence: CDR1 SGHVS, CDR2 FNYEAQ. V was pared by 5 bases and J by 6 bases, with 7 bases of the junction left unmatched. This CDR3 spans 14 amino acids.